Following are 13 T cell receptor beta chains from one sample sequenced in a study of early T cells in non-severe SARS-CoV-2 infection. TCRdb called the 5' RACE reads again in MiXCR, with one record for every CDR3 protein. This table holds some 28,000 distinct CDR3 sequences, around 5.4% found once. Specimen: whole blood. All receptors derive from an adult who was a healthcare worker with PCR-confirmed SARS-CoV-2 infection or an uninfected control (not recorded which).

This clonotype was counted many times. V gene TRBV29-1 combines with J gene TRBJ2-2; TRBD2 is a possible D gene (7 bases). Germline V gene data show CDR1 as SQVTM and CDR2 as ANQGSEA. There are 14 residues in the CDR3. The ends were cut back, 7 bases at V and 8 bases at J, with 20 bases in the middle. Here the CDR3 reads CSAYAGAIIGELFF. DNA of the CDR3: TGCAGCGCATATGCGGGGGCAATCATTGGGGAGCTGTTTTTT.

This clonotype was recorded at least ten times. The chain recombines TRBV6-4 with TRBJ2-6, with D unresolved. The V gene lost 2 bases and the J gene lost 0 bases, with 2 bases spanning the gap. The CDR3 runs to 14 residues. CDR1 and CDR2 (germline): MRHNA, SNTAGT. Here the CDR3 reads CASSDNSGANVLTF. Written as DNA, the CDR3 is TGTGCCAGCAGTGACAACTCTGGGGCCAACGTCCTGACTTTC.

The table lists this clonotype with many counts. This CDR3 reads CASSPDQGNNSPLHF. CDR3 bases: TGTGCCAGCAGCCCCGACCAGGGAAATAATTCACCCCTCCACTTT. J is TRBJ1-6 and V is TRBV7-8, with D perhaps TRBD1 (5 bases). The CDR3 covers 15 residues. Trimming stripped 5 bases from V and 5 bases from J, with 13 bases between. Germline V gene sequence: CDR1 SGHVS, CDR2 FQNEAQ.

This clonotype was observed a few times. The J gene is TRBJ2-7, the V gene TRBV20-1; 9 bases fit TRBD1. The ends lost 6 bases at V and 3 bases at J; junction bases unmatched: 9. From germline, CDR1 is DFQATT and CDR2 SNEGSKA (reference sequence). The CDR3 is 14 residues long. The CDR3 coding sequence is TGCAGTGCCACCCTGGGACAGGGTAACTACGAGCAGTACTTC. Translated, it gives CSATLGQGNYEQYF.

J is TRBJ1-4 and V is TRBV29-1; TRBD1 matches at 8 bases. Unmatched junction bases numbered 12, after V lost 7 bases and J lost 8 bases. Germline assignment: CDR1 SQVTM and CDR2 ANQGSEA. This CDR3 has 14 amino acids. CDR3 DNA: TGCAGCGCAAAGAGGACAGGGATGGAAGAAAAACTGTTTTTT. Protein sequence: CSAKRTGMEEKLFF.

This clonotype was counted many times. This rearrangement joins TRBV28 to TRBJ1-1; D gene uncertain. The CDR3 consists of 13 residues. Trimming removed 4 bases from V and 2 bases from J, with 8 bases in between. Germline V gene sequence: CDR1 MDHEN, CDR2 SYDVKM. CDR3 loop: CASSYLTNTEAFF. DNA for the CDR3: TGTGCCAGCAGTTACCTAACAAACACTGAAGCTTTCTTT.

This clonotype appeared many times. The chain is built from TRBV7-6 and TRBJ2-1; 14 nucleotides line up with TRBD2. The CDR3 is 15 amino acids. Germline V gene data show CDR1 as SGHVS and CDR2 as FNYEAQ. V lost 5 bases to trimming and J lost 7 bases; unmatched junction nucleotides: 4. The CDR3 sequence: CASSQGLAGVNEQFF. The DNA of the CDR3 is TGTGCCAGCAGCCAGGGACTAGCGGGAGTAAATGAGCAGTTCTTC.

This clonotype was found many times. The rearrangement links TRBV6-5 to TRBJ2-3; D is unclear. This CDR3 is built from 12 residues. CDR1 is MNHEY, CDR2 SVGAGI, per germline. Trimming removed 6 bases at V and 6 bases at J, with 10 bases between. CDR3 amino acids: CASRLSPDTQYF. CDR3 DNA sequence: TGTGCCAGCAGGCTGAGCCCGGATACGCAGTATTTT.

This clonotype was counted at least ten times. CDR3 residues: CASSLVRGVRGQGSYNEQFF. The CDR3 nucleotides are TGCGCCAGCAGCTTGGTCCGGGGGGTAAGAGGACAGGGGTCCTACAATGAGCAGTTCTTC. The chain carries TRBV5-1 and TRBJ2-1; TRBD1 matches 9 bases. This CDR3 is built from 20 residues. Germline values: CDR1 SGHRS, CDR2 YFSETQ. V shed 0 bases and J 1 base; nucleotides not matched to a gene: 14.

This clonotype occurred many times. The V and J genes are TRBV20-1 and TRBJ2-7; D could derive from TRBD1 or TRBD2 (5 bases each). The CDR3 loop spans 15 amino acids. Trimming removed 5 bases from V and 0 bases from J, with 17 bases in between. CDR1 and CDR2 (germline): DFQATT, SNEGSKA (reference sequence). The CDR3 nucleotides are TGCAGTGCTTACAACCCGGGACGGAGCTCCTACGAGCAGTACTTC. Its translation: CSAYNPGRSSYEQYF.

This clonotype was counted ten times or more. Here the CDR3 DNA reads TGTGCCAGCAGCGTAGGACTAGCGGGGGGAGGGCAGTTCTTC. Its translation is CASSVGLAGGGQFF. V and J are TRBV9 and TRBJ2-1; 13 bases line up with TRBD2. The CDR3 is 14 residues long. V shed 0 bases and J 12 bases; nucleotides not matched to a gene: 3. Germline V lookup: CDR1 SGDLS, CDR2 YYNGEE.

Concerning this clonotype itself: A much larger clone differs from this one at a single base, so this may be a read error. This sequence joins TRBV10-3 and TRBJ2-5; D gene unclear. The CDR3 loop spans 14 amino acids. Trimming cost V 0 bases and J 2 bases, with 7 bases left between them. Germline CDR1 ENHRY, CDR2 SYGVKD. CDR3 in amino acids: CAISESDNQETQYF. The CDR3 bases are TGTGCCATCAGTGAGTCTGACAATCAAGAGACCCAGTACTTC.

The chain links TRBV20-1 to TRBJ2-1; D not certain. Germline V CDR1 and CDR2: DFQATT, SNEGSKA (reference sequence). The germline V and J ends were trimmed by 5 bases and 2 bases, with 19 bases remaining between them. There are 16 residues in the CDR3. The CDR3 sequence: CSASPRLAVAYNEQFF. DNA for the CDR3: TGCAGTGCTTCCCCTCGATTAGCCGTCGCCTACAATGAGCAGTTCTTC.